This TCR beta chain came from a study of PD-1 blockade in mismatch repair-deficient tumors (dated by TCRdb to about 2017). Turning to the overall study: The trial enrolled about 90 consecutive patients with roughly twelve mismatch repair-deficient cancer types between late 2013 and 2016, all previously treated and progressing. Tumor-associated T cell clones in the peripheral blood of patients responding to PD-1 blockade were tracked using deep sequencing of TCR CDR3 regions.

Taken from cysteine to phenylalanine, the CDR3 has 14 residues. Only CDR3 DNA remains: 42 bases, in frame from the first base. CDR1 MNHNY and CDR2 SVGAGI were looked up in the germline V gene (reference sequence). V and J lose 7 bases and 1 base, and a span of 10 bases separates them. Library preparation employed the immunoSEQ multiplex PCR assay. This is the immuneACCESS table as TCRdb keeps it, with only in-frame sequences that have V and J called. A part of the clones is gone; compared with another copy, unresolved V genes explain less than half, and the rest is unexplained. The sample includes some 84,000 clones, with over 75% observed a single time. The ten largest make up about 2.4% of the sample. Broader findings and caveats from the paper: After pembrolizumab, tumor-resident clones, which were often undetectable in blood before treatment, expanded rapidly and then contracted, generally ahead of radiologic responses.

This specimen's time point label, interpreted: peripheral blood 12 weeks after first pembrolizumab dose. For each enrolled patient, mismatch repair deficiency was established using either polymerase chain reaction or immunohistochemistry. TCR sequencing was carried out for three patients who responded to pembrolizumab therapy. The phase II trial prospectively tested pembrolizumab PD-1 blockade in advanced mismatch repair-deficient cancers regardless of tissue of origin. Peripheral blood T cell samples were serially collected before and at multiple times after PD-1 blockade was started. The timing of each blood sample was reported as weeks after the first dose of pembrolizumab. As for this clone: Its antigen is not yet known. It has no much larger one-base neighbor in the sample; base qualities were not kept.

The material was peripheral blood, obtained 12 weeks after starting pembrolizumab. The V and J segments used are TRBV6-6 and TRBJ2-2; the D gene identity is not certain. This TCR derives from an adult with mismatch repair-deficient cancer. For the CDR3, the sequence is CASTQRENTGELFF. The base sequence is TGTGCCAGCACCCAGCGTGAGAACACCGGGGAGCTGTTTTTT.